The clone carrying this TCR beta chain was picked up a small number of times. Antigen specificity is unknown. The sample belongs to a study of T cells in localized non-small cell lung cancer. Profiling relied on immunoSEQ multiplex PCR, and the TCRdb table lists in-frame clones only, not all of them. The table shows over a thousand clones, with around 20% occurring only once. Study-wide results and caveats: There was an association of higher blood T cell density with longer overall survival.

CDR1 is MNHGY and CDR2 is SAAAGT in the germline V gene. Trimming removed 5 bases from V and 1 base from J, with 8 bases in between. This CDR3 region has 13 residues. Neighboring lung without atypia was obtained no less than 2 cm from the tumor margin. The TCR was taken from a female donor aged 60 or older with stage I lung adenocarcinoma. The material sequenced was normal lung tissue next to the tumor, taken before any cancer treatment. This chain uses TRBV6-8 with TRBJ1-1; unclear D gene. This CDR3 is CASSLLRNTEAFF. Here the CDR3 DNA reads TGTGCCAGCAGTCTCCTGAGGAACACTGAAGCTTTCTTT.